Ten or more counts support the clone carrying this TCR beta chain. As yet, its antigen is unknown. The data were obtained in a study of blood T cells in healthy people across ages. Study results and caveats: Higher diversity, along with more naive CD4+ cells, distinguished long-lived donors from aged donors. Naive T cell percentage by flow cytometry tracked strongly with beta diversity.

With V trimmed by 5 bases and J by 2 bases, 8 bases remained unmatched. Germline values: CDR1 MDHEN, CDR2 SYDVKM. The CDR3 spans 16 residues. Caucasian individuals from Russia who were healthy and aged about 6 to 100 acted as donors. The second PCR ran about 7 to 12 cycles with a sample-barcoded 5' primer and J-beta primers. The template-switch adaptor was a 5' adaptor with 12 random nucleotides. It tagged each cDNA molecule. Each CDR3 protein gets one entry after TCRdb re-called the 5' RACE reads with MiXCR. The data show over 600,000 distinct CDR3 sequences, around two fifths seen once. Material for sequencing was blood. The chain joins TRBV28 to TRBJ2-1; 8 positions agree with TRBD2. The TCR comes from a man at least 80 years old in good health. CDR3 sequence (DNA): TGTGCCAGCAGTACCCCCCGGACTAGCCCCTACAATGAGCAGTTCTTC. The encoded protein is CASSTPRTSPYNEQFF.